One and the same sample provided the 3 T cell receptor beta chains below, sequenced in a study of OX40 agonist ivuxolimab in advanced cancers. Generated by immunoSEQ multiplex PCR, the TCRdb table keeps only in-frame clones and is missing some. Among around 47,000 clones listed, about 88% were seen once. Source: CD4+ or CD8+ T cells sorted from blood, taken in a trial of the OX40 agonist ivuxolimab. These receptors were collected from an adult with an advanced solid tumor such as melanoma, head and neck, liver or kidney cancer.

V usage is TRBV15 and J usage is TRBJ1-5, with D possibly matching TRBD1 (6 bases). V was trimmed by 8 bases and J by 2 bases, leaving 13 bases between them. This CDR3 is 14 amino acids long. Germline V CDR1 and CDR2: LNHNV, YYDKDF (reference sequence). The CDR3 DNA reads as TGTGCCACCGAACAGGGATTCGGCAATCAGCCCCAGCATTTT. It is translated as CATEQGFGNQPQHF.

The chain recombines TRBV5-6 with TRBJ1-1; D is unresolved. Germline CDR1 and CDR2: SGHDT and YYEEEE. Trimming pared 4 bases from V and 0 bases from J, leaving 7 bases between. CDR3 size: 13 residues. Here the CDR3 DNA reads TGTGCCAGCAGCACCGACTTGAACACTGAAGCTTTCTTT. Its translation is CASSTDLNTEAFF.

The V call is TRBV9, the J call TRBJ2-7; D ambiguous. CDR3 length equals 13 residues. V was clipped by 0 bases and J by 1 base, with 5 bases between them. Germline V gene sequence: CDR1 SGDLS, CDR2 YYNGEE. The DNA for the CDR3 is TGTGCCAGCAGCGTAGAGCCTTCCTACGAGCAGTACTTC. Amino acids: CASSVEPSYEQYF.